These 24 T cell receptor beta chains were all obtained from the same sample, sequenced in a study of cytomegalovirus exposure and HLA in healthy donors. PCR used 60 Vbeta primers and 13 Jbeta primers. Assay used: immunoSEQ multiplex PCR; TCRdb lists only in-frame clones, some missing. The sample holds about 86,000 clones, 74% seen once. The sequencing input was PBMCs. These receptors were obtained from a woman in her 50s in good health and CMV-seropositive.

Written as DNA, the CDR3 is TGTGCCAGCAGCCAAAGCGGGAGGGCATGGGATACGCAGTATTTT. Encoded protein: CASSQSGRAWDTQYF. The rearrangement links TRBV7-9 to TRBJ2-3, with 10 bases lining up with TRBD2. V lost 5 bases to trimming and J lost 6 bases; unmatched junction nucleotides: 8. The CDR3 is made up of 15 amino acids. From germline, CDR1 is SEHNR and CDR2 FQNEAQ (reference sequence).

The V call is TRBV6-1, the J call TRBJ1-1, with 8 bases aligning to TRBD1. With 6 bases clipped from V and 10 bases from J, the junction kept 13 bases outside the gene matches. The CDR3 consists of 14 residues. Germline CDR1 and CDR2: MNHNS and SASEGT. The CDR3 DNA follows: TGTGCCAGCAGGGACAGGGCGGTGAGTGAGTCAGCTTTCTTT. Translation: CASRDRAVSESAFF.

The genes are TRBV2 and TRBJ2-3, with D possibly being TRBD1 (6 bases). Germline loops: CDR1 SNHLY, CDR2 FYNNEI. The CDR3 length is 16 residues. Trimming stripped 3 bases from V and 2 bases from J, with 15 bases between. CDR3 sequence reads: CASSDGQPELTDTQYF. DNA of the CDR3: TGTGCCAGCAGTGACGGACAGCCAGAACTCACAGATACGCAGTATTTT.

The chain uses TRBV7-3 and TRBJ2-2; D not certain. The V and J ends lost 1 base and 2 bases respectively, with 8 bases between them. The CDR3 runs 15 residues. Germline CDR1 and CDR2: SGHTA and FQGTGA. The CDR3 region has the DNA TGTGCCAGCAGCTTAAGCCTGGGCAACACCGGGGAGCTGTTTTTT. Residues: CASSLSLGNTGELFF.

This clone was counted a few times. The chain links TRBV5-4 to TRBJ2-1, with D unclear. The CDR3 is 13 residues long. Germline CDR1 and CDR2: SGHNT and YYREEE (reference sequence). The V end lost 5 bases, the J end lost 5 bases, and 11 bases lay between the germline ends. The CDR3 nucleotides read TGTGCCAGCAGTTGGAACAGCAACAATGAGCAGTTCTTC. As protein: CASSWNSNNEQFF. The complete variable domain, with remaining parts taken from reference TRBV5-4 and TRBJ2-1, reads ETGVTQSPTHLIKTRGQQVTLRCSSQSGHNTVSWYQQALGQGPQFIFQYYREEENGRGNFPPRFSGLQFPNYSSELNVNALELDDSALYLCASSWNSNNEQFFGPGTRLTVL.

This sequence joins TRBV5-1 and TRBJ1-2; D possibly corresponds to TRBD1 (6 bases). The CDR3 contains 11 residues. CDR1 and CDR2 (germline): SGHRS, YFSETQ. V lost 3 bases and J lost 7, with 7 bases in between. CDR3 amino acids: CASSSGVGYTF. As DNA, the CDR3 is TGCGCCAGCAGCTCAGGGGTTGGCTACACCTTC.

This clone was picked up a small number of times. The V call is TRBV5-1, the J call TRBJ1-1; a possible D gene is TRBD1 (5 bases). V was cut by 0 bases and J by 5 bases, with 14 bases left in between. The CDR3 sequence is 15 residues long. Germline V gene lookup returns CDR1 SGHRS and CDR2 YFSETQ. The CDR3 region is CASSLGQGPWTEAFF. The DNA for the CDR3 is TGCGCCAGCAGCTTGGGCCAGGGCCCGTGGACTGAAGCTTTCTTT. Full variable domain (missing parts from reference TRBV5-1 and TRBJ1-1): KAGVTQTPRYLIKTRGQQVTLSCSPISGHRSVSWYQQTPGQGLQFLFEYFSETQRNKGNFPGRFSGRQFSNSRSEMNVSTLELGDSALYLCASSLGQGPWTEAFFGQGTRLTVV.

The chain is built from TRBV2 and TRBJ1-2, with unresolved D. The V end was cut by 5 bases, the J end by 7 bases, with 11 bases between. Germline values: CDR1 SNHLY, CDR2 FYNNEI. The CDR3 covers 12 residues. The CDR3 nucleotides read TGTGCCAGCAGTCCCCGGCGGGTTGGCTACACCTTC. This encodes CASSPRRVGYTF.

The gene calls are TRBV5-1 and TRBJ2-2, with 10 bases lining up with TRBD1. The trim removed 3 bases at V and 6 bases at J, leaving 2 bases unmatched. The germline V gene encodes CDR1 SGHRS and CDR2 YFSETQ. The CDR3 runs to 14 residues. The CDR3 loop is CASSWGQGSGELFF. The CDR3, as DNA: TGCGCCAGCAGCTGGGGACAGGGGTCCGGGGAGCTGTTTTTT. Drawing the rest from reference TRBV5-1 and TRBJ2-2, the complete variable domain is KAGVTQTPRYLIKTRGQQVTLSCSPISGHRSVSWYQQTPGQGLQFLFEYFSETQRNKGNFPGRFSGRQFSNSRSEMNVSTLELGDSALYLCASSWGQGSGELFFGEGSRLTVL.

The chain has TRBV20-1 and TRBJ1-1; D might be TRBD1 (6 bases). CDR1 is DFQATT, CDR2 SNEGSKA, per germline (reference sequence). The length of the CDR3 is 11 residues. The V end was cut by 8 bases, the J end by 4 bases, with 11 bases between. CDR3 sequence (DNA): TGCAGTCCAACAGGGAGCACTGAAGCTTTCTTT. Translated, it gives CSPTGSTEAFF.

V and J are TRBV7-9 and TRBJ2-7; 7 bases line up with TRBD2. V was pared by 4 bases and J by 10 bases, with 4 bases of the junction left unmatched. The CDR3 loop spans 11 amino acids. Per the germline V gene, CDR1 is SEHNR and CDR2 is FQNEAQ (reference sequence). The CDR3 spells CASSSTAGQYF. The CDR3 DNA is TGTGCCAGCAGCTCAACAGCGGGACAGTACTTC.

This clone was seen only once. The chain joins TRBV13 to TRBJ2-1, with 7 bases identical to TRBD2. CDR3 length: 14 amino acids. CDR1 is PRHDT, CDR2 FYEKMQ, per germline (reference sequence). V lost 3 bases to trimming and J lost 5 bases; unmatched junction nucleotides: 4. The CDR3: CASSFGSGDNEQFF. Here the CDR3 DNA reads TGTGCCAGCAGCTTCGGAAGCGGGGACAATGAGCAGTTCTTC.

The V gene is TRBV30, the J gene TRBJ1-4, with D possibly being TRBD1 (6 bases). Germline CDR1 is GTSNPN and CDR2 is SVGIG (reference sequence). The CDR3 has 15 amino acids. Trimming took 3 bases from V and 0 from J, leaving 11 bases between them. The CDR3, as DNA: TGTGCCTGGAGCCCGGGACAAACAACTAATGAAAAACTGTTTTTT. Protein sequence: CAWSPGQTTNEKLFF.

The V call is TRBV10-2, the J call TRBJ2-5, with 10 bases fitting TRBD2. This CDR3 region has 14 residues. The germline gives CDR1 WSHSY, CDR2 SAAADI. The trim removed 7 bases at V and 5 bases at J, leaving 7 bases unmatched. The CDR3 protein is CASNQAGGRETQYF. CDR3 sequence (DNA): TGCGCCAGCAATCAAGCGGGAGGGCGTGAGACCCAGTACTTC.

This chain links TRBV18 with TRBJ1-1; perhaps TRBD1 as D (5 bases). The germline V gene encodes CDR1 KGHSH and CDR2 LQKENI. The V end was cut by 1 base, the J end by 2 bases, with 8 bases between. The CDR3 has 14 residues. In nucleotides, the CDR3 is TGTGCCAGCTCACCACTTACAGGTAACACTGAAGCTTTCTTT. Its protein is CASSPLTGNTEAFF.

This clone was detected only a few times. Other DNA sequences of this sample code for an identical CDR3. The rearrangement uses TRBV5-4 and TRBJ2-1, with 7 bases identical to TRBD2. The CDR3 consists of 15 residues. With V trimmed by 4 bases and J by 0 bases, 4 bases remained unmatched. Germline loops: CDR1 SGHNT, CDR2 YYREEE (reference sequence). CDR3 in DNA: TGTGCCAGCAGCCCTAGCGGAATCTCCTACAATGAGCAGTTCTTC. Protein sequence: CASSPSGISYNEQFF.

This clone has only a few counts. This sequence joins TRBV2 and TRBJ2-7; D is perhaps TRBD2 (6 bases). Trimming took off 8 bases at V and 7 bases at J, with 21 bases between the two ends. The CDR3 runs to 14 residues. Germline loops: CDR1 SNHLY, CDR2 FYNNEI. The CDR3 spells CASGNRGAGREQYF. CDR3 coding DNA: TGTGCCAGCGGAAACCGGGGTGCTGGGAGGGAGCAGTACTTC. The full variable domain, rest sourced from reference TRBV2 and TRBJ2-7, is EPEVTQTPSHQVTQMGQEVILRCVPISNHLYFYWYRQILGQKVEFLVSFYNNEISEKSEIFDDQFSVERPDGSNFTLKIRSTKLEDSAMYFCASGNRGAGREQYFGPGTRLTVT.

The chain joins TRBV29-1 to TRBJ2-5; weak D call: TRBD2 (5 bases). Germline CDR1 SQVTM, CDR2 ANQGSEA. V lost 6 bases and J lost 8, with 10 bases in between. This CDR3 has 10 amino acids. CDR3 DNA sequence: TGCAGCGTGCTCCGGGAAACCCAGTACTTC. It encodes CSVLRETQYF.

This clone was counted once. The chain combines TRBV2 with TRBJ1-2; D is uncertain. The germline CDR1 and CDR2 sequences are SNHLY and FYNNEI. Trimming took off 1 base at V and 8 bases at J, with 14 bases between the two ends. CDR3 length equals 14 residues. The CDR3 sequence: CASSEEGGVGGYTF. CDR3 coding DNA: TGTGCCAGCAGTGAAGAGGGCGGGGTAGGCGGCTACACCTTC.

The chain's CDR3 is CASSFQLSSSYEQYF. The CDR3 DNA follows: TGTGCCAGCAGCTTCCAACTGAGTAGCTCCTACGAGCAGTACTTC. J is TRBJ2-7 and V is TRBV11-2; D is unclear. From germline, CDR1 is SGHAT and CDR2 FQNNGV. The CDR3 totals 15 residues. Trimming left V 3 bases short and J 0 bases short, with 12 bases between.

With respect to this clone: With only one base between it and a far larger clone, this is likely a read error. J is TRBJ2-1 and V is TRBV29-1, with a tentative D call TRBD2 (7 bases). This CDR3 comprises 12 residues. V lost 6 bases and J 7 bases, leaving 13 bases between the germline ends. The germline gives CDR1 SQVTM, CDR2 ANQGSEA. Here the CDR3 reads CSVRGGGNEQFF. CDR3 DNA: TGCAGCGTGAGGGGAGGGGGGAATGAGCAGTTCTTC.

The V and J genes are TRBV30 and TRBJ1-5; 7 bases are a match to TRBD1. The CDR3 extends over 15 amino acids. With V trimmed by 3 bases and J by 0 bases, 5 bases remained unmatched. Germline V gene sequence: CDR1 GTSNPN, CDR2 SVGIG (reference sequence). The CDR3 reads CAWSKGTDSNQPQHF. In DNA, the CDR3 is TGTGCCTGGAGCAAAGGGACAGATAGCAATCAGCCCCAGCATTTT.

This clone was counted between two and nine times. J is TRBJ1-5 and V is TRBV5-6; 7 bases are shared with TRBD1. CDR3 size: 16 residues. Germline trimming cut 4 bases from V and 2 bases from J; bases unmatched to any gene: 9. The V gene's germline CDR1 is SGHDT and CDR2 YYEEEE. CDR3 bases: TGTGCCAGCAGCCCGAACAGGGGTCGGGGCAATCAGCCCCAGCATTTT. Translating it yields CASSPNRGRGNQPQHF.

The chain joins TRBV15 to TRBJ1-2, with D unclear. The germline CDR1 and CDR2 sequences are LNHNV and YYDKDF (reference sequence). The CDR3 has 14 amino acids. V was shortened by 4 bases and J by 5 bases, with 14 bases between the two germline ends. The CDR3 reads CATSTAGGRYGYTF. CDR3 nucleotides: TGTGCCACCAGCACCGCCGGCGGGCGGTATGGCTACACCTTC.